These 29 T cell receptor beta chains share one sample of origin, sequenced in a study of siplizumab effects on memory and regulatory T cells. The data were produced by immunoSEQ multiplex PCR, yet TCRdb's version contains in-frame clones alone and is incomplete. The sample contains 110,000 or so clones, roughly 95% of which appear only once. Material: non-Treg CD4+ T cells sorted from blood. The receptors were sampled from a human donor in good health.

J is TRBJ2-3 and V is TRBV11-3; D assignment may be TRBD1 or TRBD2 (5 bases each). V was cut by 0 bases and J by 2 bases, with 9 bases left in between. CDR1 and CDR2 from the germline V gene are SGHNT and YENEEA. The CDR3 is 15 amino acids. CDR3 amino acids: CASSLDGAHTDTQYF. Written as DNA, the CDR3 is TGTGCCAGCAGCTTAGACGGGGCCCACACAGATACGCAGTATTTT.

The rearrangement uses TRBV2 and TRBJ1-2; the D gene is possibly TRBD1 (5 bases). V dropped 7 bases and J dropped 2 bases, with 11 bases sitting between them. The germline V gene encodes CDR1 SNHLY and CDR2 FYNNEI. This CDR3 spans 13 amino acids. CDR3 loop: CASIRRDNYGYTF. DNA of the CDR3: TGTGCCAGCATTCGACGGGACAACTATGGCTACACCTTC.

The V call is TRBV5-1, the J call TRBJ1-3; TRBD1 matches at 8 bases. The trim removed 4 bases at V and 0 bases at J, leaving 3 bases unmatched. CDR3 size: 15 residues. Germline values: CDR1 SGHRS, CDR2 YFSETQ. CDR3 nucleotides: TGCGCCAGCAGCAGGGACAGGAGCTCTGGAAACACCATATATTTT. Translated: CASSRDRSSGNTIYF.

The V and J genes are TRBV19 and TRBJ2-1, with D perhaps matching TRBD1 (6 bases). CDR1 is LNHDA and CDR2 is SQIVND in the germline V gene (reference sequence). The V end lost 6 bases, the J end lost 4 bases, and 13 bases lay between the germline ends. The CDR3 sequence is 14 residues long. The CDR3 nucleotides read TGTGCCAGTAGCGGAGGACAGTTTTACAATGAGCAGTTCTTC. This sequence encodes CASSGGQFYNEQFF.

The rearrangement uses TRBV5-6 and TRBJ1-2; 7 nucleotides agree with TRBD1. CDR3 length: 13 residues. Germline-derived CDR1 and CDR2 are SGHDT and YYEEEE. The ends lost 4 bases at V and 5 bases at J; junction bases unmatched: 5. The CDR3 protein is CASSPQGGYGYTF. The CDR3 region has the DNA TGTGCCAGCAGCCCCCAGGGGGGGTATGGCTACACCTTC.

The chain recombines TRBV28 with TRBJ2-7; D is possibly TRBD2 (6 bases). Germline V gene sequence: CDR1 MDHEN, CDR2 SYDVKM. The CDR3 extends over 16 amino acids. V was trimmed by 6 bases and J by 0 bases, leaving 18 bases between them. The CDR3 is CASSSLNLRGSYEQYF. CDR3 in DNA: TGTGCCAGCAGCTCCCTTAACTTGCGGGGCTCCTACGAGCAGTACTTC.

Concerning this clone itself: Likely a read error: the CDR3 ends without its conserved phenylalanine or tryptophan. The limits of the CDR3 on the DNA are not certain, so only TCRdb's listed CDR3 is given. The chain uses TRBV5-3 and TRBJ1-6. TRBV5-3 is flagged as an ORF with uncertain function. The CDR3 has 9 amino acids, counting both end residues. The CDR3 region is CARSFGWAA.

CDR3 protein: CASSLSLVADTQYF. The CDR3 region has the DNA TGCGCCAGCAGCTTGTCCCTAGTGGCAGATACGCAGTATTTT. This chain links TRBV5-1 with TRBJ2-3; D unresolved. The CDR3 totals 14 residues. Trimming pared 1 base from V and 4 bases from J, leaving 10 bases between. Germline V gene sequence: CDR1 SGHRS, CDR2 YFSETQ.

The J gene is TRBJ2-1, the V gene TRBV11-2; tentative D call: TRBD2 (7 bases). Germline CDR1 and CDR2: SGHAT and FQNNGV. Trimming shortened V by 8 bases and J by 6 bases, and 11 bases separated the two germline ends. This CDR3 region has 12 residues. The chain's CDR3 is CASLGGGNEQFF. The CDR3 bases are TGTGCCAGCTTAGGGGGGGGCAATGAGCAGTTCTTC. The complete variable domain, with remaining parts taken from reference TRBV11-2 and TRBJ2-1, reads EAGVAQSPRYKIIEKRQSVAFWCNPISGHATLYWYQQILGQGPKLLIQFQNNGVVDDSQLPKDRFSAERLKGVDSTLKIQPAKLEDSAVYLCASLGGGNEQFFGPGTRLTVL.

The chain employs TRBV5-5 and TRBJ2-3; no reliable D call. From germline, CDR1 is SGHKS and CDR2 YYEKEE (reference sequence). The ends were cut back, 1 base at V and 0 bases at J, with 3 bases in the middle. This CDR3 region has 13 residues. CDR3 region: CASSLISTDTQYF. CDR3 in DNA: TGTGCCAGCAGCTTGATCAGCACAGATACGCAGTATTTT.

V and J are TRBV30 and TRBJ2-5; D call uncertain. V gave up 6 bases and J gave up 4 bases, with 6 bases separating them. The CDR3 has 10 amino acids. CDR1 is GTSNPN, CDR2 SVGIG, per germline (reference sequence). The CDR3 DNA sequence: TGTGCCTGTACCGGAGAGACCCAGTACTTC. Encoded protein: CACTGETQYF.

The chain employs TRBV12-5 and TRBJ2-7, with TRBD1 identical over 9 bases. V was pared by 3 bases and J by 1 base, with 7 bases of the junction left unmatched. Germline assignment: CDR1 LGHNT and CDR2 FRNRAP. The CDR3 extends over 16 amino acids. CDR3 sequence (DNA): TGTGCTAGTGGTTTTCTACCGGGACAGGGTTCCTACGAGCAGTACTTC. This encodes CASGFLPGQGSYEQYF.

The count of this clone is one. The J gene is TRBJ2-5, the V gene TRBV6-1, with D perhaps TRBD1 or TRBD2 (5 bases each). Trimming took 2 bases from V and 5 from J, leaving 15 bases between them. Germline-derived CDR1 and CDR2 are MNHNS and SASEGT. The CDR3 runs to 15 residues. The CDR3 reads CASSETLAGHETQYF. CDR3 nucleotide sequence: TGTGCCAGCAGTGAAACCCTAGCAGGGCACGAGACCCAGTACTTC.

Here the CDR3 reads CASSPGQGGNTEAFF. The CDR3, as DNA: TGCGCCAGCAGCCCCGGACAGGGTGGAAACACTGAAGCTTTCTTT. V is TRBV4-1 and J is TRBJ1-1, with 8 bases that match TRBD1. Germline V gene sequence: CDR1 MGHRA, CDR2 YSYEKL. The CDR3 runs 15 residues. With 4 bases clipped from V and 2 bases from J, the junction kept 6 bases outside the gene matches.

The CDR3 reads CASSLMDSRDTQYF. In DNA, the CDR3 is TGTGCCAGCAGTTTAATGGACTCGCGAGATACGCAGTATTTT. The rearrangement links TRBV6-6 to TRBJ2-3, with a possible D match to TRBD2 (5 bases). The CDR3 consists of 14 residues. V lost 4 bases and J lost 5, with 13 bases in between. Germline-derived CDR1 and CDR2 are MNHNY and SVGAGI (reference sequence).

The V gene is TRBV5-1, the J gene TRBJ1-6, with TRBD1 as a possible D gene (5 bases). Trimming pared 0 bases from V and 8 bases from J, leaving 15 bases between. From germline, CDR1 is SGHRS and CDR2 YFSETQ. The CDR3 contains 16 residues. The chain's CDR3 is CASSLGGEVADSPLHF. The CDR3 coding sequence is TGCGCCAGCAGCTTGGGAGGGGAGGTGGCTGATTCACCCCTCCACTTT. The full variable domain, its missing parts supplied by reference TRBV5-1 and TRBJ1-6, is KAGVTQTPRYLIKTRGQQVTLSCSPISGHRSVSWYQQTPGQGLQFLFEYFSETQRNKGNFPGRFSGRQFSNSRSEMNVSTLELGDSALYLCASSLGGEVADSPLHFGNGTRLTVT.

The chain uses TRBV6-5 and TRBJ1-6, with TRBD1 matching 9 bases. CDR1 MNHEY and CDR2 SVGAGI come from the germline V gene. There are 15 residues in the CDR3. With V trimmed by 4 bases and J by 7 bases, 5 bases remained unmatched. The CDR3: CASSLQGAGNSPLHF. CDR3 nucleotide sequence: TGTGCCAGCAGTTTACAGGGGGCGGGAAATTCACCCCTCCACTTT.

The rearrangement joins TRBV5-1 to TRBJ2-1; D is possibly TRBD1 (5 bases). Trimming shortened V by 1 base and J by 6 bases, and 17 bases separated the two germline ends. Germline lookup yields CDR1 SGHRS and CDR2 YFSETQ. The CDR3 is 16 residues long. CDR3 nucleotides: TGCGCCAGCAGCTTGCTTGGGGCGGCCTTATTCAATGAGCAGTTCTTC. As protein: CASSLLGAALFNEQFF.

This sequence joins TRBV5-1 and TRBJ2-5; 9 bases map to TRBD1. Trimming cost V 2 bases and J 5 bases; bases outside gene matches: 10. The CDR3 is 16 amino acids. Germline V gene lookup returns CDR1 SGHRS and CDR2 YFSETQ. Here the CDR3 DNA reads TGCGCCAGCAGCTTTCGTCCCGGGACAGGGTTCGAGACCCAGTACTTC. It yields the protein CASSFRPGTGFETQYF.

The chain has TRBV9 and TRBJ2-1, with 13 nucleotides matching TRBD2. In germline, CDR1 is SGDLS, CDR2 YYNGEE. Trimming at V came to 0 bases and at J to 3 bases, leaving 9 bases not matched to a gene. The CDR3 is made up of 19 amino acids. CDR3 DNA sequence: TGTGCCAGCAGCGTAGCTACGTTGGGACTAGCGGGGAACTACAATGAGCAGTTCTTC. Translation gives CASSVATLGLAGNYNEQFF.

The chain employs TRBV6-6 and TRBJ2-3; 11 bases align to TRBD2. The CDR3 covers 16 residues. V lost 5 bases, J lost 2 bases, and 6 bases stayed unmatched. From germline, CDR1 is MNHNY and CDR2 SVGAGI (reference sequence). CDR3 region: CASSGRLAGSTDTQYF. The CDR3 coding sequence is TGTGCCAGCAGTGGACGACTAGCGGGGTCCACAGATACGCAGTATTTT.

The chain recombines TRBV5-6 with TRBJ2-2; 7 bases align to TRBD1. From germline, CDR1 is SGHDT and CDR2 YYEEEE. The CDR3 has 15 residues. After removal of 0 bases from V and 6 bases from J, the junction contained 5 bases not matched to a gene. CDR3 loop: CASSLGDRGAGELFF. DNA of the CDR3: TGTGCCAGCAGCTTGGGGGACAGAGGGGCCGGGGAGCTGTTTTTT.

This chain links TRBV5-6 with TRBJ2-2; 7 bases map to TRBD2. CDR1 is SGHDT and CDR2 is YYEEEE in the germline V gene. This CDR3 is built from 19 residues. With 0 bases clipped from V and 4 bases from J, the junction kept 15 bases outside the gene matches. CDR3 DNA sequence: TGTGCCAGCAGCTTGGTTCCCCGAGGACTAGGGATTTCCACCGGGGAGCTGTTTTTT. Encoded protein: CASSLVPRGLGISTGELFF.

The chain is built from TRBV9 and TRBJ2-5, with no clear D. Germline values: CDR1 SGDLS, CDR2 YYNGEE. This CDR3 is built from 14 residues. V was pared by 0 bases and J by 5 bases, with 11 bases between. The CDR3 spells CASSVAWAVETQYF. The CDR3 nucleotides are TGTGCCAGCAGCGTAGCGTGGGCCGTCGAGACCCAGTACTTC.

The chain couples TRBV28 to TRBJ2-2; TRBD2 agrees at 7 bases. CDR3 length: 15 residues. Germline CDR1 reads MDHEN; CDR2 reads SYDVKM. The ends lost 3 bases at V and 6 bases at J; junction bases unmatched: 7. The CDR3 coding sequence is TGTGCCAGCAGTTTCCTCCTTGGGGGGGCCGGGGAGCTGTTTTTT. Amino acids: CASSFLLGGAGELFF.

The J gene is TRBJ2-1, the V gene TRBV4-1, with a possible D match to TRBD2 (6 bases). This CDR3 has 15 amino acids. Trimming shortened V by 4 bases and J by 6 bases, and 16 bases separated the two germline ends. Germline CDR1 is MGHRA and CDR2 is YSYEKL. CDR3 sequence (DNA): TGCGCCAGCAGCCGAGGAGGCGGGACTCTCAATGAGCAGTTCTTC. This gives the protein CASSRGGGTLNEQFF.

The CDR3 loop is CASSLDGGADTQYF. CDR3 nucleotides: TGTGCCAGCAGCTTAGATGGGGGCGCAGATACGCAGTATTTT. V usage is TRBV7-9 and J usage is TRBJ2-3; D is perhaps TRBD1 (6 bases). Germline CDR1 SEHNR, CDR2 FQNEAQ (reference sequence). CDR3 length: 14 residues. The V gene lost 1 base and the J gene lost 4 bases, with 9 bases spanning the gap.

The chain combines TRBV28 with TRBJ2-4; D call uncertain. The CDR3 consists of 14 residues. Trimming removed 4 bases from V and 0 bases from J, with 7 bases in between. Germline loops: CDR1 MDHEN, CDR2 SYDVKM. CDR3 protein: CASSWVVAKNIQYF. In nucleotides, the CDR3 is TGTGCCAGCAGTTGGGTAGTAGCCAAAAACATTCAGTACTTC.

J is TRBJ2-2 and V is TRBV19; no firm D call. V lost 3 bases, J lost 1 base, and 3 bases lay in between. The V gene's germline CDR1 is LNHDA and CDR2 SQIVND (reference sequence). CDR3 length: 13 residues. The CDR3 nucleotides are TGTGCCAGTAGTATCTGGAACACCGGGGAGCTGTTTTTT. Its translation is CASSIWNTGELFF.